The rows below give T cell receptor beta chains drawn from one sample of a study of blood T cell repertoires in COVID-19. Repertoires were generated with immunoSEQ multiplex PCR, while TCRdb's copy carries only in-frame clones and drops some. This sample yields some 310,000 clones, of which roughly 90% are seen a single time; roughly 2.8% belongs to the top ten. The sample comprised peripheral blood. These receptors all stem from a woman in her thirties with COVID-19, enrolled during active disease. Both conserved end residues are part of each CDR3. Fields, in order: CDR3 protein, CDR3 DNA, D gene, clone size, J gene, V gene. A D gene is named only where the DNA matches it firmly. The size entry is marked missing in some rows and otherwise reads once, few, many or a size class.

cdr3_aa: CASSPGGGLEGYTF; cdr3_nt: TGTGCCAGCAGTCCCGGGGGGGGATTGGAAGGCTACACCTTC; d_call: NA; clone_size: NA; j_call: TRBJ1-2; v_call: TRBV28
cdr3_aa: CASSLTGAGNEQFF; cdr3_nt: TGTGCCAGCAGCTTAACGGGAGCGGGCAATGAGCAGTTCTTC; d_call: NA; clone_size: once; j_call: TRBJ2-1; v_call: TRBV7-2
cdr3_aa: CASSSYPVASSYEQYF; cdr3_nt: TGTGCCAGCAGTTCCTATCCGGTAGCGTCCTCCTACGAGCAGTACTTC; d_call: NA; clone_size: NA; j_call: TRBJ2-7; v_call: TRBV27
cdr3_aa: CATQDRAYTEAFF; cdr3_nt: TGCGCCACCCAGGACAGGGCTTACACTGAAGCTTTCTTT; d_call: TRBD1; clone_size: NA; j_call: TRBJ1-1; v_call: TRBV10-2
cdr3_aa: CASGHQPQHF; cdr3_nt: TGTGCCAGCGGGCATCAGCCCCAGCATTTT; d_call: NA; clone_size: NA; j_call: TRBJ1-5; v_call: TRBV6-5
cdr3_aa: CASSRGLAGGLPTDTQYF; cdr3_nt: TGTGCCAGCAGTCGCGGACTAGCGGGGGGCCTCCCCACAGATACGCAGTATTTT; d_call: TRBD2; clone_size: NA; j_call: TRBJ2-3; v_call: TRBV27
cdr3_aa: CASSQDVALRGNTIYF; cdr3_nt: TGTGCCAGCAGCCAAGATGTCGCCCTACGGGGAAACACCATATATTTT; d_call: NA; clone_size: NA; j_call: TRBJ1-3; v_call: TRBV3-1/TRBV3-2
cdr3_aa: CASSSENTGELFF; cdr3_nt: TGCGCCAGCAGTTCAGAGAACACCGGGGAGCTGTTTTTT; d_call: NA; clone_size: NA; j_call: TRBJ2-2; v_call: TRBV5-1
cdr3_aa: CASSLRQENTEAFF; cdr3_nt: TGCGCCAGCAGCCTGAGACAGGAGAACACTGAAGCTTTCTTT; d_call: NA; clone_size: NA; j_call: TRBJ1-1; v_call: TRBV5-1
cdr3_aa: CASSFLDAMVLNTEAFF; cdr3_nt: TGTGCCAGCAGCTTTCTAGATGCCATGGTCTTGAACACTGAAGCTTTCTTT; d_call: NA; clone_size: few; j_call: TRBJ1-1; v_call: TRBV7-8
cdr3_aa: CASSITGGDYGYTF; cdr3_nt: TGTGCCAGTAGTATTACAGGGGGCGACTATGGCTACACCTTC; d_call: TRBD1; clone_size: NA; j_call: TRBJ1-2; v_call: TRBV19
cdr3_aa: CASSKQQGQGYGYTF; cdr3_nt: TGTGCCAGCAGCAAACAGCAGGGGCAGGGCTATGGCTACACCTTC; d_call: NA; clone_size: NA; j_call: TRBJ1-2; v_call: TRBV6-5
cdr3_aa: CASSLRTGGAINSGANVLTF; cdr3_nt: TGTGCCAGCAGCCTCCGGACAGGGGGCGCGATTAATTCTGGGGCCAACGTCCTGACTTTC; d_call: TRBD1; clone_size: NA; j_call: TRBJ2-6; v_call: TRBV7-8
cdr3_aa: CASSSPTSGKENIQYF; cdr3_nt: TGCGCCAGCAGCTCCCCGACTAGCGGGAAGGAAAACATTCAGTACTTC; d_call: TRBD2; clone_size: NA; j_call: TRBJ2-4; v_call: TRBV4-1
cdr3_aa: CASSLLGSGGQETQYF; cdr3_nt: TGCGCCAGCAGCTTGTTGGGGTCGGGGGGACAAGAGACCCAGTACTTC; d_call: TRBD2; clone_size: NA; j_call: TRBJ2-5; v_call: TRBV5-1
cdr3_aa: CASSQGGSTNEKLFF; cdr3_nt: TGTGCCTCCTCACAGGGGGGTTCAACTAATGAAAAACTGTTTTTT; d_call: TRBD1; clone_size: NA; j_call: TRBJ1-4; v_call: TRBV2
cdr3_aa: CASSLGTSGNEQYF; cdr3_nt: TGTGCCAGCAGTTTGGGGACTAGCGGGAACGAGCAGTACTTC; d_call: TRBD2; clone_size: NA; j_call: TRBJ2-7; v_call: TRBV27
cdr3_aa: CAISGQETQYF; cdr3_nt: TGTGCCATTAGCGGTCAAGAGACCCAGTACTTC; d_call: NA; clone_size: NA; j_call: TRBJ2-5; v_call: TRBV28
cdr3_aa: CASGQFNSPLHF; cdr3_nt: TGTGCCTCCGGACAGTTTAATTCACCCCTCCACTTT; d_call: NA; clone_size: NA; j_call: TRBJ1-6; v_call: TRBV27
cdr3_aa: CASSQYGLDEQFF; cdr3_nt: TGTGCCAGCAGCCAATATGGTCTAGACGAGCAGTTCTTC; d_call: NA; clone_size: NA; j_call: TRBJ2-1; v_call: TRBV4-2
cdr3_aa: CSVRTDLSYEQYF; cdr3_nt: TGCAGCGTTCGCACAGATCTCTCCTACGAGCAGTACTTC; d_call: NA; clone_size: once; j_call: TRBJ2-7; v_call: TRBV29-1
cdr3_aa: CASSLYTGGYTF; cdr3_nt: TGTGCCAGCAGTTTATATACTGGTGGCTACACCTTC; d_call: NA; clone_size: few; j_call: TRBJ1-2; v_call: TRBV28
cdr3_aa: CASSAPLAGVTGELFF; cdr3_nt: TGTGCCAGCAGCGCACCCCTAGCGGGAGTAACCGGGGAGCTGTTTTTT; d_call: TRBD2; clone_size: NA; j_call: TRBJ2-2; v_call: TRBV9
cdr3_aa: CSVGMGRLYMWFF; cdr3_nt: TGCAGCGTTGGAATGGGGAGGCTATACATGTGGTTCTTC; d_call: NA; clone_size: once; j_call: TRBJ2-1; v_call: TRBV29-1
cdr3_aa: CASSPGTSGTNEQFF; cdr3_nt: TGTGCCAGCAGCCCGGGGACTAGCGGGACCAATGAGCAGTTCTTC; d_call: TRBD2; clone_size: NA; j_call: TRBJ2-1; v_call: TRBV6-5
cdr3_aa: CASSLSQTGYNTGELFF; cdr3_nt: TGTGCCAGCAGTTTATCCCAGACAGGGTACAACACCGGGGAGCTGTTTTTT; d_call: TRBD1; clone_size: NA; j_call: TRBJ2-2; v_call: TRBV28
cdr3_aa: CASSTTNTGFGDSEAFF; cdr3_nt: TGTGCCAGTAGTACTACTAATACAGGGTTTGGGGATTCCGAAGCTTTCTTT; d_call: NA; clone_size: few; j_call: TRBJ1-1; v_call: TRBV19
cdr3_aa: CASRGQLYEQYF; cdr3_nt: TGTGCCAGCAGGGGACAGCTCTACGAGCAGTACTTC; d_call: TRBD1; clone_size: NA; j_call: TRBJ2-7; v_call: TRBV27
cdr3_aa: CAWSGAAGSPLHF; cdr3_nt: TGTGCCTGGAGTGGGGCAGCTGGTTCACCCCTCCACTTT; d_call: NA; clone_size: NA; j_call: TRBJ1-6; v_call: TRBV30
cdr3_aa: CASSQTGGPYAEAFF; cdr3_nt: TGTGCCAGTAGTCAGACAGGGGGGCCCTATGCTGAAGCTTTCTTT; d_call: TRBD1; clone_size: NA; j_call: TRBJ1-1; v_call: TRBV19